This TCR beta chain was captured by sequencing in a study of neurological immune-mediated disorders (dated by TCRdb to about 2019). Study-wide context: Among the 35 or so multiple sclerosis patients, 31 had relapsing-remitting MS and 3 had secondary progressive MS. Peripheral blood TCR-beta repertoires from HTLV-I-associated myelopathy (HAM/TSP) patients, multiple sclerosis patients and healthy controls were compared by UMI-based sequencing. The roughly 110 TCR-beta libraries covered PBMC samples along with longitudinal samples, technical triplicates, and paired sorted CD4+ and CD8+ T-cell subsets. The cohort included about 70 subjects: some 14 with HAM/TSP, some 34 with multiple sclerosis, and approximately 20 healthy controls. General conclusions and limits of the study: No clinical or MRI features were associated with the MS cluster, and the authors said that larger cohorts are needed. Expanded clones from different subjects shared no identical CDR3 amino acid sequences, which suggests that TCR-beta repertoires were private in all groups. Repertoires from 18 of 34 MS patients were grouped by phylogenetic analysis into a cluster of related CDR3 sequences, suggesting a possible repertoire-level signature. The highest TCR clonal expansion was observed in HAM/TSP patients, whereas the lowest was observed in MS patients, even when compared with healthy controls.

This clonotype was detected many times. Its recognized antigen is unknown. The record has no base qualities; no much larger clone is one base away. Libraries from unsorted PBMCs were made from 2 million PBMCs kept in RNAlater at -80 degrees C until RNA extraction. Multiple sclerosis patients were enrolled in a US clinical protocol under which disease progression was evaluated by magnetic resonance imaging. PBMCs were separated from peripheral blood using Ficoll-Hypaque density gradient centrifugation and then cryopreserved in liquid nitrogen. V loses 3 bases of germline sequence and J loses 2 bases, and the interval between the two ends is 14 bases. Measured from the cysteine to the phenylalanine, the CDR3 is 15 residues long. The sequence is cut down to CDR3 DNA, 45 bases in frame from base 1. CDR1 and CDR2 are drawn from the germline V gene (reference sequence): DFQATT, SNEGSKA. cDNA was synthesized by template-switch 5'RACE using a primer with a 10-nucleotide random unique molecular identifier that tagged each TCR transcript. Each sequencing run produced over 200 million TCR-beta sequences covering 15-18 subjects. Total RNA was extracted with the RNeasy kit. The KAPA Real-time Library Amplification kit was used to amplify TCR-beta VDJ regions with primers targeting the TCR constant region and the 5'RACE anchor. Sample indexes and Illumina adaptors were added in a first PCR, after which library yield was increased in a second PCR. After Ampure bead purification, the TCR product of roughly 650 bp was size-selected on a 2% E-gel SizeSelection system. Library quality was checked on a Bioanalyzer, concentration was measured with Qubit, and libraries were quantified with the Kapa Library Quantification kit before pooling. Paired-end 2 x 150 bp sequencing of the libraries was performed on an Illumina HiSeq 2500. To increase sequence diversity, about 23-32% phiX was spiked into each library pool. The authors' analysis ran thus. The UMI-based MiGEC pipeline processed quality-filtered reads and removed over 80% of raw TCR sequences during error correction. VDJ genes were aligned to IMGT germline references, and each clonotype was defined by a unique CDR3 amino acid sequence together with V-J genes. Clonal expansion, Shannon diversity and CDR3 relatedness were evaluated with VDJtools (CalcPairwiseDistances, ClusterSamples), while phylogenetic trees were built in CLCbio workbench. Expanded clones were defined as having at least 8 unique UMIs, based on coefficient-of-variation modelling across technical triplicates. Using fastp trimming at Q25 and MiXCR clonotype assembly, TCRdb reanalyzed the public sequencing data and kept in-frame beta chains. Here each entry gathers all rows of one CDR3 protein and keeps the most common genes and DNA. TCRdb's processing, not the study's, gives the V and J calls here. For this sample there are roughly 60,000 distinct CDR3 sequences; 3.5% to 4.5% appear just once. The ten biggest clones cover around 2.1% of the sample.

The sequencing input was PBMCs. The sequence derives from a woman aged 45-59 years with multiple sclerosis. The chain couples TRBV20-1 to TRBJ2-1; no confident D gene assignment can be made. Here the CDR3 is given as CSASSRAGPYNEQFF. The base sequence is TGCAGTGCTAGTTCTAGGGCAGGTCCCTACAATGAGCAGTTCTTC.